The 13 T cell receptor beta chains below all came from one sample that was sequenced in a study of CD8+ T cells in alopecia areata. After isolation, RNA underwent reverse transcription to generate cDNA as the sequencing template. Repertoires were generated with immunoSEQ multiplex PCR, while TCRdb's copy carries only in-frame clones and drops some. The sample gives approximately 280,000 clones, about three fifths of which show up once; less than 2% is in the top ten. Treatment here: oral pan-JAK inhibitor, 5-10 mg twice daily. Material: CD4+ T cells sorted from blood, obtained at week 24, from a patient treated with tofacitinib. The receptors originated from a human donor with alopecia areata.

This clone was seen more than once but under ten times. V gene TRBV5-1 combines with J gene TRBJ2-7; D gene uncertain. V was cut by 4 bases and J by 1 base, with 12 bases left in between. Germline CDR1 reads SGHRS; CDR2 reads YFSETQ. The CDR3 has 14 amino acids. CDR3 DNA: TGCGCCAGCAGCAAAAGCTCAGAGTCCTACGAGCAGTACTTC. This encodes CASSKSSESYEQYF.

The genes are TRBV30 and TRBJ1-5; maybe TRBD1 (6 bases). Looked up from germline, CDR1 is GTSNPN and CDR2 is SVGIG (reference sequence). Trimming removed 4 bases from V and 3 bases from J, with 19 bases in between. This CDR3 has 16 amino acids. DNA of the CDR3: TGTGCCTGGAATTCCAGGGGAAAGTCGTCCAATCAGCCCCAGCATTTT. Its protein is CAWNSRGKSSNQPQHF.

The V and J genes are TRBV5-4 and TRBJ1-1; D uncertain. With 0 bases removed from V and 3 bases from J, the gap between germline ends came to 3 bases. The germline V gene has CDR1 SGHNT and CDR2 YYREEE (reference sequence). The CDR3 is made up of 12 amino acids. This CDR3 is CASSLGDTEAFF. The CDR3 bases are TGTGCCAGCAGCTTGGGGGACACTGAAGCTTTCTTT. Filled out from reference TRBV5-4 and TRBJ1-1, the complete variable domain reads ETGVTQSPTHLIKTRGQQVTLRCSSQSGHNTVSWYQQALGQGPQFIFQYYREEENGRGNFPPRFSGLQFPNYSSELNVNALELDDSALYLCASSLGDTEAFFGQGTRLTVV.

The chain links TRBV30 to TRBJ2-1; D perhaps matches TRBD2 (7 bases). The CDR3 totals 13 residues. Germline V gene lookup returns CDR1 GTSNPN and CDR2 SVGIG (reference sequence). The V and J ends lost 4 bases and 12 bases respectively, with 19 bases between them. This CDR3 reads CAWTGGPLSGQFF. The CDR3 nucleotides are TGTGCCTGGACGGGGGGCCCTCTTTCCGGGCAGTTCTTC.

The CDR3 here is CASSLGRSLEAFF. CDR3 sequence (DNA): TGTGCCAGCAGCTTAGGGCGTTCTCTAGAAGCTTTCTTT. The genes are TRBV7-2 and TRBJ1-1; D is unclear. Trimming removed 1 base at V and 8 bases at J, with 11 bases between. CDR3 size: 13 residues. The germline CDR1 and CDR2 sequences are SGHTA and FQGNSA.

V and J are TRBV4-1 and TRBJ2-7, with D tentatively TRBD2 (5 bases). Germline-derived CDR1 and CDR2 are MGHRA and YSYEKL. V lost 3 bases and J 6 bases, leaving 15 bases between the germline ends. The CDR3 has 14 amino acids. CDR3 coding DNA: TGCGCCAGCAGCCACTACCCGGAGGTCGGCGAGCAGTACTTC. It codes for CASSHYPEVGEQYF.

The chain carries TRBV7-8 and TRBJ2-1; 9 bases are a match to TRBD1. Germline CDR1 and CDR2: SGHVS and FQNEAQ. This CDR3 has 16 amino acids. V lost 5 bases and J lost 5; bases outside the gene matches: 10. CDR3 bases: TGTGCCAGCAGCCATCGCCCCGGGACAGGGCACAATGAGCAGTTCTTC. Its protein is CASSHRPGTGHNEQFF.

This clone turned up a few times. The J gene is TRBJ1-3, the V gene TRBV4-1, with a possible D match to TRBD1 (5 bases). In germline, CDR1 is MGHRA, CDR2 YSYEKL. This CDR3 has 12 amino acids. Deletions cut 5 bases from V and 4 bases from J, with 6 bases between. CDR3 region: CASSAGGNTIYF. The CDR3 bases are TGCGCCAGCAGCGCAGGGGGAAACACCATATATTTT.

The V gene is TRBV5-6, the J gene TRBJ2-7; D gene unclear. V lost 5 bases and J lost 4, with 19 bases in between. The germline V gene encodes CDR1 SGHDT and CDR2 YYEEEE. CDR3 length: 15 residues. The CDR3 spells CASRPTGNIVYEQYF. The CDR3 DNA reads TGTGCCAGCAGGCCCACTGGAAATATAGTTTACGAGCAGTACTTC. Combining the CDR3 with reference TRBV5-6 and TRBJ2-7 gives the whole variable domain DAGVTQSPTHLIKTRGQQVTLRCSPKSGHDTVSWYQQALGQGPQFIFQYYEEEERQRGNFPDRFSGHQFPNYSSELNVNALLLGDSALYLCASRPTGNIVYEQYFGPGTRLTVT.

The chain uses TRBV5-1 and TRBJ2-5; no firm D call. V lost 0 bases to trimming and J lost 2 bases, with 8 bases between them. The CDR3 runs 14 residues. Germline CDR1 is SGHRS and CDR2 is YFSETQ. The CDR3 DNA reads as TGCGCCAGCAGCTTGGATCCAGTACAAGAGACCCAGTACTTC. Translation gives CASSLDPVQETQYF.

J is TRBJ2-5 and V is TRBV29-1; either TRBD1 or TRBD2 may supply D (5 bases each). The V end lost 5 bases, the J end lost 4 bases, and 17 bases lay between the germline ends. CDR3 size: 14 residues. From germline, CDR1 is SQVTM and CDR2 ANQGSEA. CDR3 in amino acids: CSVSSGDGRETQYF. CDR3 coding DNA: TGCAGCGTTTCCTCCGGGGACGGACGAGAGACCCAGTACTTC. Full variable domain (remainder filled in from reference TRBV29-1 and TRBJ2-5): SAVISQKPSRDICQRGTSLTIQCQVDSQVTMMFWYRQQPGQSLTLIATANQGSEATYESGFVIDKFPISRPNLTFSTLTVSNMSPEDSSIYLCSVSSGDGRETQYFGPGTRLLVL.

The chain links TRBV30 to TRBJ2-7; 7 bases are a match to TRBD1. From germline, CDR1 is GTSNPN and CDR2 SVGIG (reference sequence). This CDR3 is 17 amino acids long. J gave up 0 bases and V 0 bases, and 11 bases lay outside the gene matches. CDR3 bases: TGTGCCTGGAGTGTCCCGCGAGGGGGCGGCATCTCCTACGAGCAGTACTTC. Amino acids: CAWSVPRGGGISYEQYF.

This clone appeared a single time. The chain uses TRBV30 and TRBJ2-1; D not resolved. V lost 2 bases and J 4 bases, leaving 3 bases between the germline ends. Germline-derived CDR1 and CDR2 are GTSNPN and SVGIG (reference sequence). The length of the CDR3 is 11 residues. The CDR3, as DNA: TGTGCCTGGAGTTTGTACAATGAGCAGTTCTTC. Protein sequence: CAWSLYNEQFF.